The 2 T cell receptor beta chains presented below share a single source sample, sequenced in a study of T cell responses to AZD1222 COVID-19 vaccine. Here immunoSEQ multiplex PCR was the method, and the copy in TCRdb shows in-frame clones only, minus some. This table has some 110,000 clones, roughly 90% appearing once. The input for sequencing was peripheral blood, taken on day 0 of AZD1222 vaccination. Every receptor here comes from an adult in good health.

CDR3 DNA sequence: TGCGCCAGCAGCCGGGACAGGGGGGCCCTATATGGCTACACCTTC. Its protein is CASSRDRGALYGYTF. This chain joins TRBV10-2 and TRBJ1-2, with TRBD1 matching over 11 bases. This CDR3 contains 15 residues. V shed 6 bases, J shed 5 bases, and the junction held 8 bases outside the gene matches. CDR1 is WSHSY and CDR2 is SAAADI in the germline V gene.

The rearrangement links TRBV10-1 to TRBJ2-1; perhaps TRBD2 as D (6 bases). Germline CDR1 is WNHNN and CDR2 is SYGVQD (reference sequence). V lost 4 bases and J lost 6, with 10 bases in between. CDR3 length: 13 amino acids. In nucleotides, the CDR3 is TGCGCCAGCAGTGCGGGAGCTTCCAATGAGCAGTTCTTC. This translates into CASSAGASNEQFF.